This record covers a single TCR beta chain. Authors' processing steps: Reference gene primer amplification gave nucleated cell count estimates. Produced via immunoSEQ multiplex PCR; TCRdb's table is partial and in-frame only. V and J calls plus clone size are reproduced from that table; the DNA served to infer D and trimming. The table shows 200,000 to 250,000 clones, with around nine tenths occurring only once. This sample was taken from a study of blood T cell repertoires in COVID-19. Study summary: Specimens from acute and convalescent COVID-19 originated in the United States, Italy and Spain. T cells, B-cell-depleted T cells, or PBMCs supplied cDNA or gDNA.

The sample was peripheral blood. This sequence was found in a man aged 55-75 years who had recovered from COVID-19.

The chain's CDR3 is CASSGTGLYEQYF. In DNA form, the CDR3 reads TGTGCCAGCTCCGGGACAGGGCTTTACGAGCAGTACTTC. This chain joins TRBV25-1 and TRBJ2-7; TRBD1 matches at 9 bases. The CDR3 sequence is 13 residues long. Germline CDR1 is MGHDK and CDR2 is SYGVNS. Trimming at V came to 8 bases and at J to 4 bases, leaving 6 bases not matched to a gene.